The clone carrying this T cell receptor beta chain is medium-sized. Trimming took off 5 bases at V and 6 bases at J, with 19 bases between the two ends. The CDR3 has 16 amino acids. This record comes from a study of T cell repertoires in aging, cancer and after chemotherapy. A mixed TRB-A/B primer pool amplified rearranged TRB by multiplex touch-down PCR. TCRdb called the multiplex PCR reads again in MiXCR, with one record for every CDR3 protein. The sample has nearly 5,000 distinct CDR3 sequences; about 32% are singletons. TCR beta rearrangements were amplified from peripheral blood genomic DNA. Input material: blood. The chain is built from TRBV12-3 or TRBV12-4 and TRBJ2-2, with D perhaps matching TRBD2 (5 bases). This TCR came from a human donor with a blood cancer. The donor label of this sample is uncertain. CDR3 coding DNA: TGTGCCAGCAGTGGACTTGCCCTCGACAAGGCCGGGGAGCTGTTTTTT. It yields the protein CASSGLALDKAGELFF.